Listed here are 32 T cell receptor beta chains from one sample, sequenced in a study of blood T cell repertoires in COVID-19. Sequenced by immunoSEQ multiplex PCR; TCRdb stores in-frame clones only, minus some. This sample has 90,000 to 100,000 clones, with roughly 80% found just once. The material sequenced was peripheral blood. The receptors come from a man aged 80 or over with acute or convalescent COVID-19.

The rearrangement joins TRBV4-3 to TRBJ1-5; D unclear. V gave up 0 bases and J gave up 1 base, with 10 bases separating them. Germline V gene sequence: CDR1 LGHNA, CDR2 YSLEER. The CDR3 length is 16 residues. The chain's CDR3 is CASSQERGGSNQPQHF. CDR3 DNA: TGCGCCAGCAGCCAAGAACGAGGAGGGAGCAATCAGCCCCAGCATTTT.

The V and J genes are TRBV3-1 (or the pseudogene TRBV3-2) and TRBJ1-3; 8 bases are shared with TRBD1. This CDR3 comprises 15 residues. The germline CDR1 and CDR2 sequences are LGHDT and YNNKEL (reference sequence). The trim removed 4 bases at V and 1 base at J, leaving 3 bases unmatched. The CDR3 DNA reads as TGTGCCAGCAGCCTGGGACAGGTTTCTGGAAACACCATATATTTT. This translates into CASSLGQVSGNTIYF.

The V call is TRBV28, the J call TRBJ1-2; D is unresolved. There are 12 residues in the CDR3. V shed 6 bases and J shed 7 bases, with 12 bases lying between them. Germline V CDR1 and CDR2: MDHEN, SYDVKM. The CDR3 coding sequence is TGTGCCAGCAGCCCCAGTGATCGTGGCTACACCTTC. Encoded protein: CASSPSDRGYTF.

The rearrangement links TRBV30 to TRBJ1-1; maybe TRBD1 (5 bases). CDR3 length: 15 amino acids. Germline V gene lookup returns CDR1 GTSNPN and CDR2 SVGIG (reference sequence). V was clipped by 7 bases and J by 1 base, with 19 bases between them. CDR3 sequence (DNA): TGTGCCTCGAATACAAACGGACAAACGAACACTGAAGCTTTCTTT. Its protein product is CASNTNGQTNTEAFF.

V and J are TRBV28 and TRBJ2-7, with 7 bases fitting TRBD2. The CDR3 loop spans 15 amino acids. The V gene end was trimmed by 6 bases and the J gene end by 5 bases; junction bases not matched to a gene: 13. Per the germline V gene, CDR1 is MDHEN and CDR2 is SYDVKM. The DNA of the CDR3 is TGTGCCAGCAGACTCCTCGGGGGGAAGAGGGACGAGCAGTACTTC. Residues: CASRLLGGKRDEQYF. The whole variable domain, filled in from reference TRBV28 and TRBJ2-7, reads DVKVTQSSRYLVKRTGEKVFLECVQDMDHENMFWYRQDPGLGLRLIYFSYDVKMKEKGDIPEGYSVSREKKERFSLILESASTNQTSMYLCASRLLGGKRDEQYFGPGTRLTVT.

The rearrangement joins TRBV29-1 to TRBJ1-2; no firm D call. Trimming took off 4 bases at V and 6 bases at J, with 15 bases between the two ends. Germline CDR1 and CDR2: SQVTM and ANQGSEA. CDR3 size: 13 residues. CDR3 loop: CSVGTASEDGYTF. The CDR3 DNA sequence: TGCAGCGTTGGGACGGCCTCGGAGGATGGCTACACCTTC. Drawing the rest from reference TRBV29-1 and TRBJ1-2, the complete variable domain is SAVISQKPSRDICQRGTSLTIQCQVDSQVTMMFWYRQQPGQSLTLIATANQGSEATYESGFVIDKFPISRPNLTFSTLTVSNMSPEDSSIYLCSVGTASEDGYTFGSGTRLTVV.

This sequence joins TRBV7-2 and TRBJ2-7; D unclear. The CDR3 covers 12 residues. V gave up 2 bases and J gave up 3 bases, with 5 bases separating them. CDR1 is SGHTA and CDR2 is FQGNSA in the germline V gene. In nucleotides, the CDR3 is TGTGCCAGCAGCTTATTCCTCTACGAGCAGTACTTC. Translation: CASSLFLYEQYF.

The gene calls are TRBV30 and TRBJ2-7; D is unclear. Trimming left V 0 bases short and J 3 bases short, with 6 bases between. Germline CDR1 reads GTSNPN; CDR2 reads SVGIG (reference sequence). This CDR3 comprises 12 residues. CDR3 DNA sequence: TGTGCCTGGAGTGTAAGCGTCTACGAGCAGTACTTC. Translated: CAWSVSVYEQYF.

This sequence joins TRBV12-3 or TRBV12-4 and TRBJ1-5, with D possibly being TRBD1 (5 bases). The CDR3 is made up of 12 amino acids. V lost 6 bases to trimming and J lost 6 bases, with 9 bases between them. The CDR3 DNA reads TGTGCCAGCAGAAGGGGAGGTCAGCCCCAGCATTTT. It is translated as CASRRGGQPQHF.

CDR3 sequence: CASSLRLAGSDTQYF. The CDR3 bases are TGTGCCAGCAGCCTCCGACTAGCGGGGTCTGATACGCAGTATTTT. The chain recombines TRBV7-2 with TRBJ2-3; TRBD2 matches 11 bases. Germline lookup yields CDR1 SGHTA and CDR2 FQGNSA. This CDR3 is 15 amino acids long. Germline trimming cut 5 bases from V and 6 bases from J; bases unmatched to any gene: 7.

Written as DNA, the CDR3 is TGTGCCAGCAGCGTAGATCCCAGTTTTAATTCACCCCTCCACTTT. Its translation is CASSVDPSFNSPLHF. The rearrangement links TRBV9 to TRBJ1-6; D unresolved. CDR3 length: 15 amino acids. The germline V and J ends were trimmed by 0 bases and 6 bases, with 10 bases remaining between them. Per the germline V gene, CDR1 is SGDLS and CDR2 is YYNGEE. The full variable domain, its missing parts supplied by reference TRBV9 and TRBJ1-6, is DSGVTQTPKHLITATGQRVTLRCSPRSGDLSVYWYQQSLDQGLQFLIQYYNGEERAKGNILERFSAQQFPDLHSELNLSSLELGDSALYFCASSVDPSFNSPLHFGNGTRLTVT.

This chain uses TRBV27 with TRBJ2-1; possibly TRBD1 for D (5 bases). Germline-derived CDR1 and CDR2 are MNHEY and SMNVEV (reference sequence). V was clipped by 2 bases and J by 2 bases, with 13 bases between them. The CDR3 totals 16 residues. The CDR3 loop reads CASSLQGAPPYNEQFF. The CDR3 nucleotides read TGTGCCAGCAGTTTACAAGGGGCTCCCCCCTACAATGAGCAGTTCTTC.

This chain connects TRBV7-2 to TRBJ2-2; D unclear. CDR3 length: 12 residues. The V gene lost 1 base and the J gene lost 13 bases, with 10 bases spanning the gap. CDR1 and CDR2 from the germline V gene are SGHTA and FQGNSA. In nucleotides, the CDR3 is TGTGCCAGCAGCTTAGAGCGTGTGACGCTGTTTTTT. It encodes CASSLERVTLFF.

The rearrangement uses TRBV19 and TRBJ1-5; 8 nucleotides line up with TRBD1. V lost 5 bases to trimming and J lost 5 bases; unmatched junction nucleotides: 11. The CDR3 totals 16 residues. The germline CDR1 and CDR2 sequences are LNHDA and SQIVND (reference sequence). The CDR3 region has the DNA TGTGCCAGTAGTCACCCGGACAGGGAGGGTTATCAGCCCCAGCATTTT. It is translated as CASSHPDREGYQPQHF.

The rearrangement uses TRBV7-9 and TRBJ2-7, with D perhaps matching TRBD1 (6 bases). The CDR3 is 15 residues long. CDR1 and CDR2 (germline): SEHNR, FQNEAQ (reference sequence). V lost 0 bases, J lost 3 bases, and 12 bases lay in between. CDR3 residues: CASSLAGAANYEQYF. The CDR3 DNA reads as TGTGCCAGCAGCTTAGCGGGGGCGGCTAACTACGAGCAGTACTTC.

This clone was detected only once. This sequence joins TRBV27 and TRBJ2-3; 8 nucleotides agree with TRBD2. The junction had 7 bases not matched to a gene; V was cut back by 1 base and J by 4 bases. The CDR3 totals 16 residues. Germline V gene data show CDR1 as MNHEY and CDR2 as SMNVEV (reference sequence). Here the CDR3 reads CASSLFGAREADTQYF. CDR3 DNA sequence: TGTGCCAGCAGTTTATTCGGGGCGCGGGAGGCAGATACGCAGTATTTT.

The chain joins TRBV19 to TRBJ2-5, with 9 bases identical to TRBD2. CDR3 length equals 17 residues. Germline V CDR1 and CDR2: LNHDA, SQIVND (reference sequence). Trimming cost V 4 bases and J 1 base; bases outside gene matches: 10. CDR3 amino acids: CASSKGVRAGGQETQYF. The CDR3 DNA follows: TGTGCCAGTAGTAAGGGGGTAAGAGCGGGGGGCCAAGAGACCCAGTACTTC.

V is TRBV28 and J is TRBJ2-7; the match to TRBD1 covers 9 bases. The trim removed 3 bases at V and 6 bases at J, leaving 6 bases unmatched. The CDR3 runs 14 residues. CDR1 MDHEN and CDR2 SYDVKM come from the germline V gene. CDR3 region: CASSFLTGGSEQYF. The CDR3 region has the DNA TGTGCCAGCAGTTTCCTAACAGGGGGCAGCGAGCAGTACTTC. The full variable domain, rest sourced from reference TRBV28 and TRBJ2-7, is DVKVTQSSRYLVKRTGEKVFLECVQDMDHENMFWYRQDPGLGLRLIYFSYDVKMKEKGDIPEGYSVSREKKERFSLILESASTNQTSMYLCASSFLTGGSEQYFGPGTRLTVT.

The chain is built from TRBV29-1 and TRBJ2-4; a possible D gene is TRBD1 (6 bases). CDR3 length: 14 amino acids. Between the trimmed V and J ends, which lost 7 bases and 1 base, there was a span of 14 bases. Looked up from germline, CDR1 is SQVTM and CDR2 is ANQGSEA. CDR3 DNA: TGCAGCGCGCGCCAGGGGATGGCCAAAAACATTCAGTACTTC. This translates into CSARQGMAKNIQYF.

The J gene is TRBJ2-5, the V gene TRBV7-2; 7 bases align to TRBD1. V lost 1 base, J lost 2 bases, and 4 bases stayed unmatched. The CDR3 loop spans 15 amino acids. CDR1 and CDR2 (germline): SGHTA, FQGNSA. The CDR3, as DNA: TGTGCCAGCAGCTTAGTAGACAGGGCGCAAGAGACCCAGTACTTC. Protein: CASSLVDRAQETQYF.

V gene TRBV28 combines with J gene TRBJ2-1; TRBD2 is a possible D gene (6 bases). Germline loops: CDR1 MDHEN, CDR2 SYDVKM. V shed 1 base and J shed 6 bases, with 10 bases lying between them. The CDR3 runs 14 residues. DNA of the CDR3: TGTGCCAGCAGTTTATACGGGAGTCCCAATGAGCAGTTCTTC. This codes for CASSLYGSPNEQFF.

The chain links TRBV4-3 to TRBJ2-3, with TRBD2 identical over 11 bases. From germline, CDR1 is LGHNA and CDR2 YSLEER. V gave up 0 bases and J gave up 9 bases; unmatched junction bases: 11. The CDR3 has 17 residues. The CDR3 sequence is CASSQEATSGSMGTQYF. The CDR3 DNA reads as TGCGCCAGCAGCCAAGAAGCCACTAGCGGGAGTATGGGGACGCAGTATTTT.

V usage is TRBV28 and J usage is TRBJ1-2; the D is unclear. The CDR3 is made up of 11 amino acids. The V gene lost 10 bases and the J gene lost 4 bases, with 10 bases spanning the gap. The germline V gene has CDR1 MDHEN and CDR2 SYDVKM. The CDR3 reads CATLAFYGYTF. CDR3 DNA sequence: TGTGCCACCCTAGCTTTCTATGGCTACACCTTC.

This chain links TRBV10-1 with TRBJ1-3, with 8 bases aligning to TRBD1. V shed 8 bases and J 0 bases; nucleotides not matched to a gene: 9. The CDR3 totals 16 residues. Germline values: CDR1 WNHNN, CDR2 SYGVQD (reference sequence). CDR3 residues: CASRIDRGDSGNTIYF. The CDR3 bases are TGCGCCAGCCGGATTGACAGGGGTGACTCTGGAAACACCATATATTTT.

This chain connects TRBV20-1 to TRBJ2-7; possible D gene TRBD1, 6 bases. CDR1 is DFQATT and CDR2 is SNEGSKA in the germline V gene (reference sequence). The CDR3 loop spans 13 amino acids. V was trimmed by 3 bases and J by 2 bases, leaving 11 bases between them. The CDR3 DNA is TGCAGTGCTAGTTTCCAGGGGCCCTACGAGCAGTACTTC. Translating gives CSASFQGPYEQYF.

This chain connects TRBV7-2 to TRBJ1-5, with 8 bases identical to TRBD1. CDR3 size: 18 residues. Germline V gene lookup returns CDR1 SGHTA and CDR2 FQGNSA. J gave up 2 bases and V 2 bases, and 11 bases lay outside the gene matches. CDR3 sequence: CASSLRPTGDVGNQPQHF. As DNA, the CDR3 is TGTGCCAGCAGCTTAAGGCCGACAGGGGATGTTGGCAATCAGCCCCAGCATTTT.

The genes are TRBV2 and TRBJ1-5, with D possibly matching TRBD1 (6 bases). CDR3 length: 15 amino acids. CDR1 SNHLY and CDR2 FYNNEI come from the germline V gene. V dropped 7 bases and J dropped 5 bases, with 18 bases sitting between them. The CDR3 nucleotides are TGTGCCAGCACCGAAAGAAGGGGGGGGGATCAGCCCCAGCATTTT. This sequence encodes CASTERRGGDQPQHF.

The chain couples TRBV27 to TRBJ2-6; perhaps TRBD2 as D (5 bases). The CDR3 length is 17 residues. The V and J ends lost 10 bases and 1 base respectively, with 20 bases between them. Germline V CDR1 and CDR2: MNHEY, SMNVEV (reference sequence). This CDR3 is CATSPEGRQSGANVLTF. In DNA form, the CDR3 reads TGTGCCACCTCCCCTGAGGGCAGGCAATCTGGGGCCAACGTCCTGACTTTC.

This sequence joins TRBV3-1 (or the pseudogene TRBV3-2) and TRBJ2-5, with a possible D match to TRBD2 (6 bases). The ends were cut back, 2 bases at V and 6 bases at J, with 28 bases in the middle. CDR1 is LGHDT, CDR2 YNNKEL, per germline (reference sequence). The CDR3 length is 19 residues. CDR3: CASSQLPPWRDWEVKTQYF. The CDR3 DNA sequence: TGTGCCAGCAGCCAACTCCCTCCATGGCGGGACTGGGAGGTGAAGACCCAGTACTTC.

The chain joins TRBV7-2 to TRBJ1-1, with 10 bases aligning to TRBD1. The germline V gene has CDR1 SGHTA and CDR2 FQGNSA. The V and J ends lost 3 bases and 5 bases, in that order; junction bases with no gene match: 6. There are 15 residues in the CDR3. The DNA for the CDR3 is TGTGCCAGCAGCTTTGTGGGACAGGGGCGGACTGAAGCTTTCTTT. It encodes CASSFVGQGRTEAFF. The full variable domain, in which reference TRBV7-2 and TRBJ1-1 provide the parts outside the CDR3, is GAGVSQSPSNKVTEKGKDVELRCDPISGHTALYWYRQSLGQGLEFLIYFQGNSAPDKSGLPSDRFSAERTGGSVSTLTIQRTQQEDSAVYLCASSFVGQGRTEAFFGQGTRLTVV.

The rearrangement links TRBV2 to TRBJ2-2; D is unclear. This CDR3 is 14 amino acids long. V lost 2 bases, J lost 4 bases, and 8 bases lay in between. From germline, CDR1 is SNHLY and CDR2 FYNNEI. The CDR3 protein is CASSELVGTGELFF. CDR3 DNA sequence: TGTGCCAGCAGTGAATTGGTCGGCACCGGGGAGCTGTTTTTT.

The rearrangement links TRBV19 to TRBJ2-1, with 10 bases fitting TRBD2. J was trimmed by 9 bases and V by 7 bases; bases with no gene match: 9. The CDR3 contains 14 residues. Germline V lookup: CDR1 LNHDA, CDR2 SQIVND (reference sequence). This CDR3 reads CASKKREGRGEQFF. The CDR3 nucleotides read TGTGCCAGTAAGAAGCGGGAGGGCCGGGGTGAGCAGTTCTTC. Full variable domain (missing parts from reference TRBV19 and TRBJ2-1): DGGITQSPKYLFRKEGQNVTLSCEQNLNHDAMYWYRQDPGQGLRLIYYSQIVNDFQKGDIAEGYSVSREKKESFPLTVTSAQKNPTAFYLCASKKREGRGEQFFGPGTRLTVL.